Below, 24 T cell receptor beta chains from the same sample are listed, as sequenced in a study of shared clonotypes between healthy human individuals. Repertoires were generated with immunoSEQ multiplex PCR, while TCRdb's copy carries only in-frame clones and drops some. The sample gives about 480,000 clones, about four fifths of which show up once; over 10% is in the top ten. Sequenced input: PBMCs. The receptors originated from a middle-aged woman in good health. Some clones in this sample may be carry-over from other donors' samples.

The V call is TRBV2, the J call TRBJ2-5; a weak D match, TRBD2 (7 bases). With 11 bases removed from V and 9 bases from J, the gap between germline ends came to 28 bases. Germline CDR1 and CDR2: SNHLY and FYNNEI. The CDR3 runs 15 residues. Written as DNA, the CDR3 is TGTGCCGGCGAGACTAGCCGGGGGTCGGGGGCGGCCCAGTACTTC. Its translation: CAGETSRGSGAAQYF.

In this sample, this clone turned up many times. The genes are TRBV28 and TRBJ2-7, with D perhaps assigned TRBD1 or TRBD2 (6 bases each). Per germline, CDR1 MDHEN and CDR2 SYDVKM. V was pared by 10 bases and J by 5 bases, with 12 bases between. This CDR3 comprises 11 residues. CDR3 sequence reads: CAIIRGDEQYF. The CDR3 DNA reads TGTGCCATCATTAGGGGGGACGAGCAGTACTTC.

This clone appeared many times. The V and J genes are TRBV7-9 and TRBJ1-4; D gene uncertain. The CDR3 sequence is 13 residues long. V dropped 5 bases and J dropped 2 bases, with 6 bases sitting between them. The germline V gene has CDR1 SEHNR and CDR2 FQNEAQ (reference sequence). The CDR3 region is CASSPSTNEKLFF. The CDR3 nucleotides read TGTGCCAGCAGCCCCTCCACTAATGAAAAACTGTTTTTT.

This clone has just a few counts. This CDR3 is CAWPLRGPFWEQYF. CDR3 DNA sequence: TGTGCCTGGCCTCTTCGGGGCCCCTTCTGGGAGCAGTACTTC. V and J are TRBV30 and TRBJ2-7; TRBD1 or TRBD2 may be the D gene (5 bases each). The germline gives CDR1 GTSNPN, CDR2 SVGIG (reference sequence). This CDR3 is 14 amino acids long. Deletions cut 5 bases from V and 7 bases from J, with 21 bases between. The full variable domain, rest sourced from reference TRBV30 and TRBJ2-7, is SQTIHQWPATLVQPVGSPLSLECTVEGTSNPNLYWYRQAAGRGLQLLFYSVGIGQISSEVPQNLSASRPQDRQFILSSKKLLLSDSGFYLCAWPLRGPFWEQYFGPGTRLTVT.

The chain has TRBV19 and TRBJ2-3; possibly TRBD2 for D (6 bases). The V and J ends lost 3 bases and 2 bases respectively, with 18 bases between them. This CDR3 spans 17 amino acids. The germline CDR1 and CDR2 sequences are LNHDA and SQIVND (reference sequence). CDR3 sequence: CASSITNIAGFTDTQYF. CDR3 DNA sequence: TGTGCCAGTAGTATCACCAATATTGCGGGATTCACAGATACGCAGTATTTT.

Only one count was recorded for this clone. The V and J genes are TRBV29-1 and TRBJ1-2; D possibly corresponds to TRBD1 (6 bases). This CDR3 is 12 amino acids long. The V gene lost 6 bases and the J gene lost 8 bases, with 16 bases spanning the gap. Germline lookup yields CDR1 SQVTM and CDR2 ANQGSEA. The CDR3 region is CSVGSGGLGYTF. The DNA for the CDR3 is TGCAGCGTAGGATCTGGGGGGCTCGGCTACACCTTC.

This clone was observed a handful of times. The genes are TRBV6-5 and TRBJ2-7, with 7 positions matching TRBD1. CDR3 length: 15 amino acids. V was pared by 5 bases and J by 1 base, with 8 bases of the junction left unmatched. CDR1 MNHEY and CDR2 SVGAGI come from the germline V gene. In DNA form, the CDR3 reads TGTGCCAGCAGTCCGACCAAGGGACAGTCCTACGAGCAGTACTTC. It yields the protein CASSPTKGQSYEQYF.

In DNA form, the CDR3 reads TGTGCCAGCAGCGCTGGATGGGGGACTGAAGCTTTCTTT. Residues: CASSAGWGTEAFF. The gene calls are TRBV7-3 and TRBJ1-1; possible D gene TRBD1, 5 bases. CDR1 and CDR2 (germline): SGHTA, FQGTGA. This CDR3 has 13 residues. V dropped 5 bases and J dropped 5 bases, with 12 bases sitting between them. The variable domain in full, with the rest retrieved from reference TRBV7-3 and TRBJ1-1, is GAGVSQTPSNKVTEKGKYVELRCDPISGHTALYWYRQSLGQGPEFLIYFQGTGAADDSGLPNDRFFAVRPEGSVSTLKIQRTERGDSAVYLCASSAGWGTEAFFGQGTRLTVV.

This clone was observed once. The chain links TRBV27 to TRBJ2-3, with a weak D call TRBD2 (6 bases). The CDR3 is made up of 16 amino acids. Looked up from germline, CDR1 is MNHEY and CDR2 is SMNVEV (reference sequence). V dropped 5 bases and J dropped 5 bases, with 20 bases sitting between them. CDR3 in amino acids: CASSPRTGRGLDTQYF. The CDR3 coding sequence is TGTGCCAGCAGTCCGCGGACCGGACGGGGGTTAGATACGCAGTATTTT.

The genes are TRBV7-3 and TRBJ2-1, with no clear D. The CDR3 consists of 13 residues. Trimming pared 0 bases from V and 5 bases from J, leaving 5 bases between. The germline CDR1 and CDR2 sequences are SGHTA and FQGTGA. CDR3 protein: CASSLTSDNEQFF. The DNA of the CDR3 is TGTGCCAGCAGCTTAACGTCGGACAATGAGCAGTTCTTC.

The rearrangement links TRBV5-1 to TRBJ2-5; D gene uncertain. This CDR3 spans 14 amino acids. V shed 1 base and J shed 4 bases, with 11 bases lying between them. Germline CDR1 and CDR2: SGHRS and YFSETQ. The CDR3 loop is CASSLLGFGETQYF. The CDR3 DNA reads TGCGCCAGCAGCTTGCTGGGGTTCGGAGAGACCCAGTACTTC.

This clone was observed a few times. The CDR3 DNA is TGTGCCACCACAGGGACCTTCTACGAGCAGTACTTC. It codes for CATTGTFYEQYF. The V gene is TRBV28, the J gene TRBJ2-7, with D perhaps matching TRBD1 (6 bases). V was clipped by 10 bases and J by 3 bases, with 13 bases between them. Germline CDR1 is MDHEN and CDR2 is SYDVKM. The CDR3 is 12 amino acids. The whole variable domain, filled in from reference TRBV28 and TRBJ2-7, reads DVKVTQSSRYLVKRTGEKVFLECVQDMDHENMFWYRQDPGLGLRLIYFSYDVKMKEKGDIPEGYSVSREKKERFSLILESASTNQTSMYLCATTGTFYEQYFGPGTRLTVT.

This chain connects TRBV28 to TRBJ2-4; the D gene is possibly TRBD2 (5 bases). CDR1 MDHEN and CDR2 SYDVKM come from the germline V gene. The V end lost 6 bases, the J end lost 0 bases, and 12 bases lay between the germline ends. This CDR3 region has 15 residues. The CDR3 loop reads CASSTHGLAKNIQYF. As DNA, the CDR3 is TGTGCCAGCAGCACCCATGGACTAGCCAAAAACATTCAGTACTTC.

The chain has TRBV5-6 and TRBJ2-7; TRBD1 matches 7 bases. Germline V lookup: CDR1 SGHDT, CDR2 YYEEEE. The CDR3 covers 14 residues. V lost 4 bases, J lost 2 bases, and 6 bases stayed unmatched. CDR3 coding DNA: TGTGCCAGCAGCCCCAGGGACAGTGCCTACGAGCAGTACTTC. Its protein is CASSPRDSAYEQYF.

The chain employs TRBV5-5 and TRBJ1-4, with TRBD1 matching 11 bases. The CDR3 is 15 residues long. The V gene end was trimmed by 5 bases and the J gene end by 7 bases; junction bases not matched to a gene: 7. CDR1 is SGHKS, CDR2 YYEKEE, per germline (reference sequence). CDR3: CASRKGQGGSEKLFF. As DNA, the CDR3 is TGTGCCAGCAGGAAGGGACAGGGGGGAAGTGAAAAACTGTTTTTT.

At least ten counts were recorded for this clone. The chain uses TRBV5-1 and TRBJ2-2; 7 positions match TRBD1. Germline V gene sequence: CDR1 SGHRS, CDR2 YFSETQ. The CDR3 sequence is 18 residues long. V shed 3 bases and J 0 bases; nucleotides not matched to a gene: 11. This CDR3 reads CASSWLGQGVANTGELFF. The CDR3 coding sequence is TGCGCCAGCAGCTGGTTAGGTCAGGGGGTAGCGAACACCGGGGAGCTGTTTTTT.

This clone came up many times. The sample carries other DNA sequences with the same CDR3. V usage is TRBV19 and J usage is TRBJ2-2; 13 nucleotides match TRBD2. The V gene end was trimmed by 6 bases and the J gene end by 4 bases; junction bases not matched to a gene: 2. The CDR3 extends over 15 amino acids. Germline values: CDR1 LNHDA, CDR2 SQIVND (reference sequence). CDR3: CASSRTSGSTGELFF. CDR3 DNA: TGTGCCAGTAGCCGGACTAGCGGGAGCACCGGGGAGCTGTTTTTT.

This clone has at least ten counts. The V and J genes are TRBV2 and TRBJ1-1; D ambiguous. CDR3 length equals 13 residues. Deletions cut 5 bases from V and 6 bases from J, with 13 bases between. CDR1 is SNHLY and CDR2 is FYNNEI in the germline V gene. CDR3 loop: CASSRSPYSEAFF. The CDR3 nucleotides read TGTGCCAGCAGTCGCTCGCCCTATTCTGAAGCTTTCTTT.

The chain has TRBV6-6 and TRBJ2-7; no clear D. The CDR3 covers 14 residues. The germline CDR1 and CDR2 sequences are MNHNY and SVGAGI (reference sequence). V lost 6 bases and J 0 bases, leaving 12 bases between the germline ends. This chain's CDR3 is CASSNSRDSYEQYF. CDR3 nucleotide sequence: TGTGCCAGCAGCAACAGTAGGGACTCCTACGAGCAGTACTTC.

This chain connects TRBV2 to TRBJ2-7; D might be TRBD2 (6 bases). The CDR3 runs 12 residues. The germline CDR1 and CDR2 sequences are SNHLY and FYNNEI. CDR3: CGSRRDPYEQYF. In nucleotides, the CDR3 is TGTGGGAGCAGGAGGGACCCCTACGAGCAGTACTTC.

This chain uses TRBV2 with TRBJ2-5; D gene unclear. Germline values: CDR1 SNHLY, CDR2 FYNNEI. V gave up 1 base and J gave up 0 bases, with 6 bases separating them. The length of the CDR3 is 14 residues. The CDR3 nucleotides are TGTGCCAGCAGTGAAGGTGGATACCAAGAGACCCAGTACTTC. It encodes CASSEGGYQETQYF.

This clone has a single count. The J gene is TRBJ2-7, the V gene TRBV7-3, with TRBD1 matching 10 bases. This CDR3 region has 14 residues. The trim removed 2 bases at V and 5 bases at J, leaving 3 bases unmatched. Germline CDR1 reads SGHTA; CDR2 reads FQGTGA. CDR3 nucleotides: TGTGCCAGCAGCTTAGGGACAGGGGAACACGAGCAGTACTTC. Encoded protein: CASSLGTGEHEQYF.

This clone has only one observation. This chain links TRBV2 with TRBJ2-6; D may correspond to TRBD1 or TRBD2 (5 bases each). V dropped 6 bases and J dropped 0 bases, with 15 bases sitting between them. This CDR3 comprises 17 residues. CDR1 and CDR2 from the germline V gene are SNHLY and FYNNEI. In DNA form, the CDR3 reads TGTGCCAGCAGCGCAGTCGGGGCAATCTCTGGGGCCAACGTCCTGACTTTC. Translating it yields CASSAVGAISGANVLTF.

This rearrangement joins TRBV6-1 to TRBJ1-2, with 9 bases lining up with TRBD1. V shed 11 bases, J shed 2 bases, and the junction held 3 bases outside the gene matches. CDR1 MNHNS and CDR2 SASEGT come from the germline V gene. The CDR3 consists of 12 residues. CDR3 loop: CAYRGLNYGYTF. CDR3 DNA: TGTGCCTACAGGGGGCTAAACTATGGCTACACCTTC.